This T cell receptor (beta chain) originates from a study of T cells in Graves' hyperthyroidism and ophthalmopathy. This clonotype was counted only a few times. The CDR3 runs to 14 residues. Germline CDR1 is SGHNT and CDR2 is YYREEE (reference sequence). Trimming cost V 3 bases and J 2 bases, with 12 bases left between them. The source material, RNA transcripts, was used to amplify TCR beta CDR3 regions. The HTBI primer set was used in a first-round RT-PCR of the TCR CDR3. TCRdb re-analysed the multiplex PCR reads in MiXCR, keeping a single row per CDR3 protein. The data hold about 840,000 distinct CDR3 sequences, with approximately 40% observed a single time.

The chain employs TRBV5-4 and TRBJ2-7; perhaps TRBD2 as D (6 bases). This receptor was obtained from a man between 18 and 29 years old with Graves' hyperthyroidism. Material: blood. For the CDR3, the DNA is TGTGCCAGCAGCTCGGCTAGCGACCCCTACGAGCAGTACTTC. This encodes CASSSASDPYEQYF. The variable domain in full, completed from reference TRBV5-4 and TRBJ2-7, reads ETGVTQSPTHLIKTRGQQVTLRCSSQSGHNTVSWYQQALGQGPQFIFQYYREEENGRGNFPPRFSGLQFPNYSSELNVNALELDDSALYLCASSSASDPYEQYFGPGTRLTVT.